This TCR beta chain is from a study of T cells in localized non-small cell lung cancer. Germline V gene data show CDR1 as KGHSH and CDR2 as LQKENI. The CDR3 is made up of 15 amino acids. The germline V and J ends were trimmed by 6 bases and 2 bases, with 14 bases remaining between them. Turning to this clone: Its specificity is not known.

Repertoires were generated with immunoSEQ multiplex PCR, while TCRdb's copy carries only in-frame clones and drops some. The data show approximately 150,000 clones, roughly 90% seen once. Findings of the study overall: Analysis by sequencing included only one tumor region, so heterogeneity remains possible. Adjacent uninvolved lung had the highest clonality, suggesting focused antigen responses. Out of the top 100 tumor clones, a median approximately 57 were seen in adjacent lung.

The TCR comes from a female donor aged 60 or older with stage I lung adenocarcinoma. Sequenced material: peripheral blood, taken before any cancer treatment. The chain is built from TRBV18 and TRBJ1-5; maybe TRBD1 (6 bases). The DNA for the CDR3 is TGTGCCAGCTCCCGCGGGGGGGGCGGCAATCAGCCCCAGCATTTT. Its protein product is CASSRGGGGNQPQHF. Together with reference TRBV18 and TRBJ1-5, the CDR3 gives the full variable domain: NAGVMQNPRHLVRRRGQEARLRCSPMKGHSHVYWYRQLPEEGLKFMVYLQKENIIDESGMPKERFSAEFPKEGPSILRIQQVVRGDSAAYFCASSRGGGGNQPQHFGDGTRLSIL.